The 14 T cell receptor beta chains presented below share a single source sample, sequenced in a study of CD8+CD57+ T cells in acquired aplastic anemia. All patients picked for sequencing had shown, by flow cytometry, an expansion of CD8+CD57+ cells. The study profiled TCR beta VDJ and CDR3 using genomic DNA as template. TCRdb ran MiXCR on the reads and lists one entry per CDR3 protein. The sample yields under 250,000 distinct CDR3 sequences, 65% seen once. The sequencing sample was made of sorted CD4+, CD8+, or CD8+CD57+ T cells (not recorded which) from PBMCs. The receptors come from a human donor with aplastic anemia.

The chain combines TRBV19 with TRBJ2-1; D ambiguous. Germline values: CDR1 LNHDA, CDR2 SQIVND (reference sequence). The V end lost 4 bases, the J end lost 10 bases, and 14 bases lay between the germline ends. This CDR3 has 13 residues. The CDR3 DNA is TGTGCCAGTAGTACCACGACACTCGCAGAGCAGTTCTTC. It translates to CASSTTTLAEQFF.

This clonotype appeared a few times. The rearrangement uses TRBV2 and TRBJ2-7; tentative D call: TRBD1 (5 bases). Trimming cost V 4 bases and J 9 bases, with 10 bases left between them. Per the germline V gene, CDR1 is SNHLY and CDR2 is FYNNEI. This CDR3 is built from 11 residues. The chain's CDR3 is CASSGGQGQYF. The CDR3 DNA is TGTGCCAGCAGTGGTGGGCAGGGGCAGTACTTC.

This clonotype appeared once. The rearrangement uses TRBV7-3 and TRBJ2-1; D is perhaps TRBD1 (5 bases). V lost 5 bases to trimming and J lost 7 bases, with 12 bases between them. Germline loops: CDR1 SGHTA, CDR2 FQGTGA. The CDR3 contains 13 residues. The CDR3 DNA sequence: TGTGCCAGCAGCCCAGGGTTAGGGAATGAGCAGTTCTTC. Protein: CASSPGLGNEQFF.

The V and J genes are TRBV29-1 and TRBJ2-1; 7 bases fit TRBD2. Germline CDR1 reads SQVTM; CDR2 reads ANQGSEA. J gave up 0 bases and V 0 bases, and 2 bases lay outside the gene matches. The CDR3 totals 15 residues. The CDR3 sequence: CSVEEAGFSYNEQFF. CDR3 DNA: TGCAGCGTTGAAGAAGCGGGGTTCTCCTACAATGAGCAGTTCTTC.

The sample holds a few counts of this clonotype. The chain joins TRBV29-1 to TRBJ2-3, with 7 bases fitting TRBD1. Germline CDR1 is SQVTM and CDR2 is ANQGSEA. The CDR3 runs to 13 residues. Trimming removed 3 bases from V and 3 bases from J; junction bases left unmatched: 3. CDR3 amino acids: CSVERGLTDTQYF. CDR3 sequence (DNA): TGCAGCGTTGAGAGGGGGCTAACAGATACGCAGTATTTT.

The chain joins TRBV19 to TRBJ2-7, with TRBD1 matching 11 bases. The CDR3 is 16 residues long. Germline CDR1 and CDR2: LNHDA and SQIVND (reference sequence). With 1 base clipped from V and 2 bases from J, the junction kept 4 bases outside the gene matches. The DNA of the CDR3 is TGTGCCAGTAGTATAGCCGGGGGACAGGGGGCCTACGAGCAGTACTTC. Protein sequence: CASSIAGGQGAYEQYF.

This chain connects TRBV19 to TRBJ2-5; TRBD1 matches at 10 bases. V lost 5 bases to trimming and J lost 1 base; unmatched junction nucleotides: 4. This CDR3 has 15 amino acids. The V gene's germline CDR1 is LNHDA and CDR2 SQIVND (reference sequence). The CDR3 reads CASSVDRGSQETQYF. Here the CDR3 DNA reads TGTGCCAGTAGTGTGGACAGGGGGAGCCAAGAGACCCAGTACTTC.

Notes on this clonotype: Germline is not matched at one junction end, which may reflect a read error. CDR3 sequence (DNA): TGCGCCAGCAGCCAAGATTCGGCCGGCGGGAATAAGCAGTTCTTC. This translates into CASSQDSAGGNKQFF. V is TRBV7-2 and J is TRBJ2-1; perhaps TRBD2 as D (6 bases). This CDR3 is built from 15 residues. Germline-derived CDR1 and CDR2 are SGHTA and FQGNSA.

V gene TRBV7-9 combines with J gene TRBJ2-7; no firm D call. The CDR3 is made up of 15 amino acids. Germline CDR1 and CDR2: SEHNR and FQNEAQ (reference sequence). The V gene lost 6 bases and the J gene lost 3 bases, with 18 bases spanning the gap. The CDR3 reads CASSLTDGLLYEQYF. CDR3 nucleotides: TGTGCCAGCAGTCTAACTGACGGGCTTCTCTACGAGCAGTACTTC.

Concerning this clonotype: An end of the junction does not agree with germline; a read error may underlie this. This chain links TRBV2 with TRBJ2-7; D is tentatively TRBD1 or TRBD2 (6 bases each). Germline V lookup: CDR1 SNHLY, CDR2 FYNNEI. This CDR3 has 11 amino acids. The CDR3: CASMGGYEQHF. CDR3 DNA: TGTGCCAGCATGGGGGGCTACGAGCAGCACTTC.

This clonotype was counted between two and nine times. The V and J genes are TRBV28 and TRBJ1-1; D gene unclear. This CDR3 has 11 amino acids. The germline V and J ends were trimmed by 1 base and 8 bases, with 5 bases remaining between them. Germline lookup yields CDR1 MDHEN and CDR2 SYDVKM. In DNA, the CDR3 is TGTGCCAGCAGTTTATTACACGAAGCTTTCTTT. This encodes CASSLLHEAFF.

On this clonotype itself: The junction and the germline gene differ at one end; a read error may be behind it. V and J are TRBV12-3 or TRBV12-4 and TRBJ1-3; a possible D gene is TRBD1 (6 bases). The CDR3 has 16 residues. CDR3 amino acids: CASSSTNRDSGTTIYF. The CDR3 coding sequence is TGTGCCAGCAGTTCGACTAACAGGGATTCTGGAACCACCATATATTTT.

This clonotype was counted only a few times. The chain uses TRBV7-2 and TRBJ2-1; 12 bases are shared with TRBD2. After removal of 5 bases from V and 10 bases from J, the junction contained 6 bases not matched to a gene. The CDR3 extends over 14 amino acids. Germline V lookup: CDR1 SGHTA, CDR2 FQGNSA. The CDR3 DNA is TGTGCCAGCAGCGTACTAGCGGGGGGAGGAGAGCAGTTCTTC. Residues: CASSVLAGGGEQFF.

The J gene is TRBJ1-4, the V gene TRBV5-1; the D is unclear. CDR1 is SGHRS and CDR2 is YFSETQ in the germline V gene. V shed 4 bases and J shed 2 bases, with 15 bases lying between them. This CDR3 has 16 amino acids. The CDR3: CASSPEGFWTNEKLFF. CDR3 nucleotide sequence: TGCGCCAGCAGCCCCGAGGGATTCTGGACTAATGAAAAACTGTTTTTT.